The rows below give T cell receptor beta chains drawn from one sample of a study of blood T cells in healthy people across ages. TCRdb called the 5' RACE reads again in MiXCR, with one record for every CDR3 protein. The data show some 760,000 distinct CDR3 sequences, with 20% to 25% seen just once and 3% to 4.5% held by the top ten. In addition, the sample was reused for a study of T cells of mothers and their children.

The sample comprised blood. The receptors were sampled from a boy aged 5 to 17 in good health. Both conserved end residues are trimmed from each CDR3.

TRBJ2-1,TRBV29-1,SVATSWSTNEQF
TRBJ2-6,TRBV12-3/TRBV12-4,ASIFDSYLTSGANVLT
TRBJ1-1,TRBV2,ANTRRTEAF
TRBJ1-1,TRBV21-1,ASLGEKETEAF
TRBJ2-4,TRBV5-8,ASSLGMAMDIQY
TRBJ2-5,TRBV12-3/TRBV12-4,ASTDTGTGETQY
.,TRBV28,ASSYGGSRLYEQY
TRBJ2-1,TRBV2,ASRSRGTGNYNEQF
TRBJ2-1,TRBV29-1,SVVAGGTYNEQF
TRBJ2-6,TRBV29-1,SEQKLAGGSGANVLT
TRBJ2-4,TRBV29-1,SVEDVAASGRDIQY
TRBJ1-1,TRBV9,ASSVATRGNTEAF
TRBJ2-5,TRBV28,ASSLSEVETQY
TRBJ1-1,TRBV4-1,ASSQVVGGYFRETEAF
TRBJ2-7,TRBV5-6,ASSPEQGFPYEQY
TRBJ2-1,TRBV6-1,ASSGPGGRAPYNEQF
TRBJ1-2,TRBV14,ASSQVKGRDYGYT
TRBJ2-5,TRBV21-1,ASSTINVRETQY
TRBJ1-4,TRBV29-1,SVETEKPHEKLF
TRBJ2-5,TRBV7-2,ASSPPRLAGGETQY
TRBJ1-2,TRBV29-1,SVASDYYGYT
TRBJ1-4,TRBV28,ASSPGTEVYGEKLF
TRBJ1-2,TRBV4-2,ASSQDQDYGYT
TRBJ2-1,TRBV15,ATSRDRGLYNEQF
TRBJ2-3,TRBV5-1,ASSFDRSGSTDTQY
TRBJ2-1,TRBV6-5,ASSYGGLNEQF
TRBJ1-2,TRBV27,ASSSTGRRGYT
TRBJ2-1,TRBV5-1,ASSLYYTGQGGYNEQF
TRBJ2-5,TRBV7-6,ASSLSGKSSGYLGETQY
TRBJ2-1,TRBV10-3,AISEVAGSSEQF
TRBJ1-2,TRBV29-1,SVDGTVVGYT
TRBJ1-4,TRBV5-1,ASSLGREGEKLF
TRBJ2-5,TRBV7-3,ASSPGTSGAQETQY
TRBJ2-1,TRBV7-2,ASSFGLGANEQF
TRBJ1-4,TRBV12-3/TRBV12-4,ASADRRLGEKLF
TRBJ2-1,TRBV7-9,ASSPSGRAFNEQF
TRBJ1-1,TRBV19,ASCDHPGLEAF
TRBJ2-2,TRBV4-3,ASSQDRLGGELF
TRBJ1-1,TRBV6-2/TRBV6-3,ASIDTFAENTEAF
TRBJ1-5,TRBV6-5,ASSKQGYQPQH
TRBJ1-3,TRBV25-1,ASSETPDRVGNTIY
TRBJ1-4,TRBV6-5,ASSSGGAANEKLF
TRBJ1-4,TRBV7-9,ASSLADGNEKLF
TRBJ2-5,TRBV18,ASSPVSPQETQY
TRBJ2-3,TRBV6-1,ASSKPRQGASTDTQY
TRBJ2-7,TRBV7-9,ASSSTLAGDYEQY
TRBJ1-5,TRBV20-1,SLGGSGQPQH
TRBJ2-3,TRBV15,ATSEDSTDTQY
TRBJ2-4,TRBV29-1,NSQGRERAKNIQY
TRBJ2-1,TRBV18,ASSTGTNNEQF
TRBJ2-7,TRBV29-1,SVEDSGSSYEQY
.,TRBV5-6,ASSGKTGPSAYEQY
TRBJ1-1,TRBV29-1,SVERQEMSTEAF
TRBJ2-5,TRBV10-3,ATWWGRRETQY
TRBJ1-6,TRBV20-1,SAVFGTGETSPLH
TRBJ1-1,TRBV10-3,AISGQNMNTEAF
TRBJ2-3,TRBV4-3,ASSQDFGGPTTDTQY
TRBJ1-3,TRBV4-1,ASSQVAAKTGNTIY
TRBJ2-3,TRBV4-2,ASRQSPGNVITDTQY